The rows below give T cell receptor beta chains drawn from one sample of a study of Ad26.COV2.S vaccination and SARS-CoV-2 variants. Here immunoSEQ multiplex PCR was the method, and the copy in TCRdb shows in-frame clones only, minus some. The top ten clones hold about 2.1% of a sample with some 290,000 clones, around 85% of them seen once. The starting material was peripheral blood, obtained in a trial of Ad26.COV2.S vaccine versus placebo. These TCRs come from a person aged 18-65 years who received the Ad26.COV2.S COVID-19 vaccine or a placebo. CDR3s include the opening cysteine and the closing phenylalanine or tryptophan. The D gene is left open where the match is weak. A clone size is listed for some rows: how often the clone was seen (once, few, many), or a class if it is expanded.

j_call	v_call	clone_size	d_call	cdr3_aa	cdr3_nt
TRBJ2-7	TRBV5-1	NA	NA	CASSWDTSSYEQYF	TGCGCCAGCAGCTGGGACACGAGCTCCTACGAGCAGTACTTC
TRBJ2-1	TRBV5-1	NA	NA	CASSSVVQYNEQFF	TGCGCCAGCAGCTCCGTGGTACAGTACAATGAGCAGTTCTTC
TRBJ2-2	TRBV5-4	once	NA	CASTMGRAPHTGELFF	TGTGCCAGCACGATGGGGCGGGCCCCGCACACCGGGGAGCTGTTTTTT
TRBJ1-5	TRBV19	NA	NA	CASSLFGTDSNQPQHF	TGTGCCAGTAGCTTATTTGGGACGGATAGCAATCAGCCCCAGCATTTT
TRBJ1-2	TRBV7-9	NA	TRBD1	CAGQGANYGYTF	TGTGCCGGACAGGGGGCTAACTATGGCTACACCTTC
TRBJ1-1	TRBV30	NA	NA	CAWSRGGRRTEAFF	TGTGCCTGGAGTAGGGGGGGGCGACGAACTGAAGCTTTCTTT
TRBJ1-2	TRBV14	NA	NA	CASSQDRVGYTF	TGTGCCAGCAGCCAAGATCGAGTTGGCTACACCTTC
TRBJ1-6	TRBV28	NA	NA	CASLAPPGQSLPYNSPLHF	TGTGCCAGCCTGGCCCCACCGGGACAATCGCTTCCCTATAATTCACCCCTCCACTTT
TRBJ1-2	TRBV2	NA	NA	CARDHGRVYGYTF	TGTGCCAGGGATCACGGACGGGTCTATGGCTACACCTTC
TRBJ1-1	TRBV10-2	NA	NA	CASRVLGGEAFF	TGCGCCAGCAGAGTACTAGGAGGTGAAGCTTTCTTT
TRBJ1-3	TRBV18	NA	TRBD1	CASSRDRASGNTIYF	TGTGCCAGCTCACGGGACAGGGCCTCTGGAAACACCATATATTTT
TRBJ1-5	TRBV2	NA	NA	CASSAVRASNQPQHF	TGTGCCAGCAGTGCCGTCAGGGCCAGCAATCAGCCCCAGCATTTT
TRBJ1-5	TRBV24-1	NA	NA	CATSDFGSHQPQHF	TGTGCCACCAGTGATTTCGGGTCGCATCAGCCCCAGCATTTT
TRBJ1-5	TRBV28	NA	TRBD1	CASSLGGQGNQPQHF	TGTGCCAGCAGTTTAGGGGGACAGGGGAACCAGCCCCAGCATTTT
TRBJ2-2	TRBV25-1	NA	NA	CASRAQNTGELFF	TGTGCCAGCAGGGCCCAAAACACCGGGGAGCTGTTTTTT
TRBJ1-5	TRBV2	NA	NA	CASSNHGPQHF	TGTGCCAGCAGTAACCACGGGCCCCAGCATTTT
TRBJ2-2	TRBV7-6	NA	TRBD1	CASSLGTAGTGELFF	TGTGCCAGCAGCTTGGGGACAGCCGGCACCGGGGAGCTGTTTTTT
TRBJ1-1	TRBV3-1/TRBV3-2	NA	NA	CASSPHVGNTEAFF	TGTGCCAGCAGCCCCCACGTGGGGAACACTGAAGCTTTCTTT
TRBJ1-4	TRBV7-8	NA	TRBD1	CASSFGTDNEKLFF	TGTGCCAGCAGCTTCGGGACAGATAATGAAAAACTGTTTTTT
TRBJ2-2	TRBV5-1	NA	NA	CASSPTVTGELFF	TGCGCCAGCAGCCCGACAGTCACCGGGGAGCTGTTTTTT
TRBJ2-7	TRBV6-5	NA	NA	CASRTLSSYEQYF	TGTGCCAGCAGGACCCTGAGCTCCTACGAGCAGTACTTC
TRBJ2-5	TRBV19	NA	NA	CASREGPRSTQYF	TGTGCCAGTAGGGAGGGGCCCCGCTCGACCCAGTACTTC
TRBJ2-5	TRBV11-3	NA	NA	CASSPYGRLQETQYF	TGTGCCAGCAGCCCCTATGGACGGCTCCAAGAGACCCAGTACTTC
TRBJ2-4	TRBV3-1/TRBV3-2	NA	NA	CASSQGGGLGSKNIQYF	TGTGCCAGCAGCCAAGGCGGGGGCCTAGGATCCAAAAACATTCAGTACTTC
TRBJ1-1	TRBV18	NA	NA	CASSPTENTEAFF	TGTGCCAGCTCCCCGACGGAGAACACTGAAGCTTTCTTT